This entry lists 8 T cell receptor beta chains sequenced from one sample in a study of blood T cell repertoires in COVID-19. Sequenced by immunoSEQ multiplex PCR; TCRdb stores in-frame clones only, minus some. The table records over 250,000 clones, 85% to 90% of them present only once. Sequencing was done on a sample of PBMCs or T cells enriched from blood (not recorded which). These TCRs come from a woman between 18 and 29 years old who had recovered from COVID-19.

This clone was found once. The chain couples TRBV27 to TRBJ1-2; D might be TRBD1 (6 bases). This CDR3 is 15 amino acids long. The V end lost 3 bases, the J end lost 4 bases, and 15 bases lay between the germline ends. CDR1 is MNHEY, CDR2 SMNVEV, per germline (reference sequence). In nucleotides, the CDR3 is TGTGCCAGCAGTTTGTCCGGGACAACTACCTATGGCTACACCTTC. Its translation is CASSLSGTTTYGYTF.

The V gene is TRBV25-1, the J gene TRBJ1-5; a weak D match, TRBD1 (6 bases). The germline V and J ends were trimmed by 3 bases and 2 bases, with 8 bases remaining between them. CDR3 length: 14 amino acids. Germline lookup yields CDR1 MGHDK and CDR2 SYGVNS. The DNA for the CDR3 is TGTGCCAGCAGTGACAGGGGTGGCAATCAGCCCCAGCATTTT. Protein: CASSDRGGNQPQHF.

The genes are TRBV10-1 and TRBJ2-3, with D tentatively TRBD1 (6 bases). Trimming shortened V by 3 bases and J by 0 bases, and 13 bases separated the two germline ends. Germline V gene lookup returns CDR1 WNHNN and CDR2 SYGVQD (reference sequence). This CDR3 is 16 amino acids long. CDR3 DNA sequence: TGCGCCAGCAGTGACCTGACAGGTTCCAGCACAGATACGCAGTATTTT. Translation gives CASSDLTGSSTDTQYF.

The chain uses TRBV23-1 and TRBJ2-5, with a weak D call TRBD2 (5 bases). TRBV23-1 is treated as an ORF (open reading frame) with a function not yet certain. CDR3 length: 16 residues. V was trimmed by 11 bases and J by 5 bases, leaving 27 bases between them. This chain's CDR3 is CAPPGEVSILGETQYF. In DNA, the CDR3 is TGCGCCCCCCCCGGGGAAGTTTCCATCTTAGGGGAGACCCAGTACTTC.

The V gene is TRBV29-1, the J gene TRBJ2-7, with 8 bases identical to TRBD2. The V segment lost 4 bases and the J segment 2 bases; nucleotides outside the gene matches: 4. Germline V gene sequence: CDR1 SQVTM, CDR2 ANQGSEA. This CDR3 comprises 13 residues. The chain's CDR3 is CSVVERGPYEQYF. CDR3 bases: TGCAGCGTTGTGGAGCGGGGGCCCTACGAGCAGTACTTC.

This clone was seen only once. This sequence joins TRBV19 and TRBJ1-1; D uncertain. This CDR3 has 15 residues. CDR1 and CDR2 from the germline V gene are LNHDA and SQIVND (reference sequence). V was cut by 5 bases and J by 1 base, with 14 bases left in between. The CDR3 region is CASSEHTGRNTEAFF. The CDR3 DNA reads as TGTGCCAGTAGTGAACATACCGGGAGGAACACTGAAGCTTTCTTT. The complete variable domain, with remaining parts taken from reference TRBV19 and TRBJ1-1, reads DGGITQSPKYLFRKEGQNVTLSCEQNLNHDAMYWYRQDPGQGLRLIYYSQIVNDFQKGDIAEGYSVSREKKESFPLTVTSAQKNPTAFYLCASSEHTGRNTEAFFGQGTRLTVV.

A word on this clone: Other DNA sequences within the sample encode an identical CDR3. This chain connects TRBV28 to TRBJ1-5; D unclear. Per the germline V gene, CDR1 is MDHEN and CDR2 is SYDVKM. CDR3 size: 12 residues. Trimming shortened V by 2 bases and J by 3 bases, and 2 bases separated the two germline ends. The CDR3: CASSLLNQPQHF. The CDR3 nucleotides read TGTGCCAGCAGTTTACTCAATCAGCCCCAGCATTTT.

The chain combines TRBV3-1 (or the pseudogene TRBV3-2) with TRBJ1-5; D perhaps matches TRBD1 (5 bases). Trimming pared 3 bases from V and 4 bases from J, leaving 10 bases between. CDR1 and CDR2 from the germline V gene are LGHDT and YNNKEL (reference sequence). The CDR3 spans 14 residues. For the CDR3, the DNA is TGTGCCAGCAGCCAGGGCAGGGATAATCAGCCCCAGCATTTT. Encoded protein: CASSQGRDNQPQHF.